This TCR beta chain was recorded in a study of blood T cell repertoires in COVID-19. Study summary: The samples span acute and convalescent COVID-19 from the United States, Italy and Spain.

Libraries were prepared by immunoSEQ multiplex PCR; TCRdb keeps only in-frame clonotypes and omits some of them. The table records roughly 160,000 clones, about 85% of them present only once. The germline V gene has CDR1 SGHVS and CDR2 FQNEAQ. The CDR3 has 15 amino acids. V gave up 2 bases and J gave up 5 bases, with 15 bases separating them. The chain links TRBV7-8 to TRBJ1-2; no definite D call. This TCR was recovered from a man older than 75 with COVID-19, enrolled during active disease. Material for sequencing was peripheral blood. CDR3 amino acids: CASSLSQWRGYGYTF. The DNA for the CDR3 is TGTGCCAGCAGCTTAAGTCAGTGGCGCGGATATGGCTACACCTTC.